This TCR beta chain was observed in a study of graft-versus-host responses after intestinal transplantation. Whole-study results and caveats: Detection of GvH clones occurred in recipient marrow, and some had their first appearance in ileum or blood.

Produced via immunoSEQ multiplex PCR; TCRdb's table is partial and in-frame only. The sample includes roughly 130,000 clones, approximately 91% of them seen just once. About this clone itself: Antigen: not known.

Per germline, CDR1 KGHSH and CDR2 LQKENI. The CDR3 extends over 16 amino acids. V was trimmed by 2 bases and J by 3 bases, leaving 13 bases between them. V gene TRBV18 combines with J gene TRBJ1-4; TRBD1 might be the D (6 bases). This TCR was sampled from a human donor who received an intestinal transplant. This material consisted of unstimulated CD4+ T cells sorted from spleen or lymph node cells, taken before intestinal transplant. CDR3 DNA sequence: TGTGCCAGCTCACCAGGCCCCACAGGGTCTAATGAAAAACTGTTTTTT. This encodes CASSPGPTGSNEKLFF. Full variable domain (rest looked up from reference TRBV18 and TRBJ1-4): NAGVMQNPRHLVRRRGQEARLRCSPMKGHSHVYWYRQLPEEGLKFMVYLQKENIIDESGMPKERFSAEFPKEGPSILRIQQVVRGDSAAYFCASSPGPTGSNEKLFFGSGTQLSVL.